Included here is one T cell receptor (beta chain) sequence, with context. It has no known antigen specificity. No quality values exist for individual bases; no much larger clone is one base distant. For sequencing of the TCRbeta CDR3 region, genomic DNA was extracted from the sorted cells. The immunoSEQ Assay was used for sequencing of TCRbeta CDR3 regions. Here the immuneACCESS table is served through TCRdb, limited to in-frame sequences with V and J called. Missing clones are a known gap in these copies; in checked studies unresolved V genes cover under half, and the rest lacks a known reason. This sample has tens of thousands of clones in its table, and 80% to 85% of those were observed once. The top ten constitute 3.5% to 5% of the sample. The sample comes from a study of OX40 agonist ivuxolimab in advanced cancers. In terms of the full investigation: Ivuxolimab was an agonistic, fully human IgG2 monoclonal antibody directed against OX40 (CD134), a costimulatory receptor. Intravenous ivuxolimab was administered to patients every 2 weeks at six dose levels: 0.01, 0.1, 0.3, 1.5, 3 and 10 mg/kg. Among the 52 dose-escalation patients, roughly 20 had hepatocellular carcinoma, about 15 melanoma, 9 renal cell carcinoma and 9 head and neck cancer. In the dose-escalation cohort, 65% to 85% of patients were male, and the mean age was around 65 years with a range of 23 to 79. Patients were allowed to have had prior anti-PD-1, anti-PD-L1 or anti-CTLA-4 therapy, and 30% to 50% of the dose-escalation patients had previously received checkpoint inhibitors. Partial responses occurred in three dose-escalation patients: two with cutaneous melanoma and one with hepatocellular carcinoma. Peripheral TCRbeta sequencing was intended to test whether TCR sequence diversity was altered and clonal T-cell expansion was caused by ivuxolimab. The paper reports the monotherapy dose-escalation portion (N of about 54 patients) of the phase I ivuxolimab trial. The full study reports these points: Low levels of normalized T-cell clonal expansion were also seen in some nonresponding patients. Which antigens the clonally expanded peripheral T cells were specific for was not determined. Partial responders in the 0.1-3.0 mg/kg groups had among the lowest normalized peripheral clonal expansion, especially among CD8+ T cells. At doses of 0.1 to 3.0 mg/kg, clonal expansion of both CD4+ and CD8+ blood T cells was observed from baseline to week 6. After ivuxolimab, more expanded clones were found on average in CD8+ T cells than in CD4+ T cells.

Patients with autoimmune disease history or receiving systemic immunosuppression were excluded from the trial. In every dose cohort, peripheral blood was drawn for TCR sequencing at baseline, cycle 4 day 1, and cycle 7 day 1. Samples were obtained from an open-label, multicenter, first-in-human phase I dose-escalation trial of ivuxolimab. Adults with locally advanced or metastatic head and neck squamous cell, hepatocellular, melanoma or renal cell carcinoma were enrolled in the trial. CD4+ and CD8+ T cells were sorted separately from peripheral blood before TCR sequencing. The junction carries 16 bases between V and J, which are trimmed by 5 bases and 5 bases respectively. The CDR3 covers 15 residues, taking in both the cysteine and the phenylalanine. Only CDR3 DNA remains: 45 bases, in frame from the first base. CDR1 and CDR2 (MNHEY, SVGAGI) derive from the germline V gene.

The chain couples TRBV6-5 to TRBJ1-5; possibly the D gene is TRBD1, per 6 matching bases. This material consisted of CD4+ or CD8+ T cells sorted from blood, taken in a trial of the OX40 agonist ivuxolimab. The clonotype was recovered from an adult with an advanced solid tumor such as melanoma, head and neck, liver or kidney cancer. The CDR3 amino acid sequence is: CASSRGGGKDQPQHF. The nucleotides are TGTGCCAGCAGTCGAGGGGGGGGAAAGGATCAGCCCCAGCATTTT.